This T cell receptor (beta chain) emerged from a study of blood T cell repertoires in COVID-19. Overall study context: There were acute and convalescent COVID-19 samples, and they came from the United States, Italy and Spain.

This clone appeared once. Clones were read by immunoSEQ multiplex PCR, and TCRdb kept only the in-frame ones, dropping some. This table has 150,000 to 180,000 clones, approximately 80% appearing once. Sequencing was performed on peripheral blood. The clonotype was recovered from a woman between 55 and 75 years old with acute or convalescent COVID-19.

CDR3: CASSASGREQYF. The CDR3 nucleotides read TGTGCCAGTAGTGCCTCAGGAAGGGAGCAGTACTTC. The rearrangement joins TRBV19 to TRBJ2-7; D remains ambiguous. V was trimmed by 5 bases and J by 7 bases, leaving 12 bases between them. The CDR3 extends over 12 amino acids. Looked up from germline, CDR1 is LNHDA and CDR2 is SQIVND (reference sequence).